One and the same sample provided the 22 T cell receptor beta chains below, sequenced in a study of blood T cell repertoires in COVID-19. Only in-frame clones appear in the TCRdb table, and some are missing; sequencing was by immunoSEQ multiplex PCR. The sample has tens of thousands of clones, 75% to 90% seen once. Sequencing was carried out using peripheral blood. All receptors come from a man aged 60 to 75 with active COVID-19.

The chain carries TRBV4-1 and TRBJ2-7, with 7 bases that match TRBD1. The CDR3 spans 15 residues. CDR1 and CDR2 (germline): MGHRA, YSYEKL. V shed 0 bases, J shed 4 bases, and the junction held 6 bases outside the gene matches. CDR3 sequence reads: CASSQEADRKYEQYF. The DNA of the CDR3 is TGCGCCAGCAGCCAAGAAGCGGACAGGAAATACGAGCAGTACTTC.

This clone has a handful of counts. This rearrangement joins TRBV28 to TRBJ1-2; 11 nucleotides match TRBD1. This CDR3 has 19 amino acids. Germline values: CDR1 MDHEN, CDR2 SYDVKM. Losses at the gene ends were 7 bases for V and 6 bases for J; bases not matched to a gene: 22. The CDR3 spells CASTPFSGARTGGVDGYTF. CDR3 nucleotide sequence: TGTGCCAGCACCCCATTCTCGGGGGCCCGGACAGGGGGCGTTGATGGCTACACCTTC.

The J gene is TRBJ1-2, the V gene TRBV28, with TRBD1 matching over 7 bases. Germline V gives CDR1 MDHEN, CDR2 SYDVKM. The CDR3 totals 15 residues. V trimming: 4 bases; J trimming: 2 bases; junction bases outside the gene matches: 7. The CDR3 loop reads CASSSGTAHNYGYTF. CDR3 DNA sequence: TGTGCCAGCAGTTCCGGGACAGCTCACAACTATGGCTACACCTTC.

CDR3 coding DNA: TGCGCCAGCCGTCTACTAGCGTCCTACGAGCAGTACTTC. Translating it yields CASRLLASYEQYF. V and J are TRBV5-1 and TRBJ2-7; the match to TRBD2 covers 7 bases. V shed 7 bases and J 1 base; nucleotides not matched to a gene: 5. This CDR3 comprises 13 residues. CDR1 is SGHRS and CDR2 is YFSETQ in the germline V gene.

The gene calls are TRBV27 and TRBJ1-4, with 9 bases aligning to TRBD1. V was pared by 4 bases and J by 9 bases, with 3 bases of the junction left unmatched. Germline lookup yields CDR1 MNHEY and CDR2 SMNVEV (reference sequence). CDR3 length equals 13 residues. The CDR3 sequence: CASSSDRGKKLFF. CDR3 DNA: TGTGCCAGCAGTTCGGACAGGGGCAAAAAACTGTTTTTT.

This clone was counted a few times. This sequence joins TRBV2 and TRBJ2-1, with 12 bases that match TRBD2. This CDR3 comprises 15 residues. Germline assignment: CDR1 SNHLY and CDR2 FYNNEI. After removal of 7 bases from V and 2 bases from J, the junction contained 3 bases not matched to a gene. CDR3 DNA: TGTGCCAGCAACCGACTAGCGGGGGCCTACAATGAGCAGTTCTTC. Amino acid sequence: CASNRLAGAYNEQFF.

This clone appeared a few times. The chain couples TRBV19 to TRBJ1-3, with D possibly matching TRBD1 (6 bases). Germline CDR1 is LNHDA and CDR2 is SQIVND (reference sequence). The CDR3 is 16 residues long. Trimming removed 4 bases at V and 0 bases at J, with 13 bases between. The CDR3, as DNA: TGTGCCAGTAGTAGGGGACATCTGAACTCTGGAAACACCATATATTTT. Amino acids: CASSRGHLNSGNTIYF.

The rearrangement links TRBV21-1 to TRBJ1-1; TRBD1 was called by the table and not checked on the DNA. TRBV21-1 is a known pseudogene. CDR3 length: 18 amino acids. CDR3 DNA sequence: TGTGCCAGCAGCAAATCATCGTGGCTGGGCAGGGGGTACACTGAAGCTTTCTTT. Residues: CASSKSSWLGRGYTEAFF.

The CDR3: CASSPQRAGANVLTF. CDR3 DNA sequence: TGTGCCAGCAGCCCTCAGCGGGCCGGGGCCAACGTCCTGACTTTC. The rearrangement links TRBV5-4 to TRBJ2-6, with D perhaps matching TRBD2 (6 bases). V dropped 4 bases and J dropped 4 bases, with 12 bases sitting between them. Germline lookup yields CDR1 SGHNT and CDR2 YYREEE (reference sequence). The CDR3 totals 15 residues. The full variable domain, its missing parts supplied by reference TRBV5-4 and TRBJ2-6, is ETGVTQSPTHLIKTRGQQVTLRCSSQSGHNTVSWYQQALGQGPQFIFQYYREEENGRGNFPPRFSGLQFPNYSSELNVNALELDDSALYLCASSPQRAGANVLTFGAGSRLTVL.

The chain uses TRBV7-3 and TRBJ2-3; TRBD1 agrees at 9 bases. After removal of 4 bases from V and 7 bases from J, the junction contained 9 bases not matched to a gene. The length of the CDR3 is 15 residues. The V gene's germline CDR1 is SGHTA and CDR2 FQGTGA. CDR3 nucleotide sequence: TGTGCCAGCAGCTCCGGACAGGGGTCTGGTTATACGCAGTATTTT. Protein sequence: CASSSGQGSGYTQYF. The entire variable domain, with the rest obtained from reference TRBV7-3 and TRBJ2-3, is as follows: GAGVSQTPSNKVTEKGKYVELRCDPISGHTALYWYRQSLGQGPEFLIYFQGTGAADDSGLPNDRFFAVRPEGSVSTLKIQRTERGDSAVYLCASSSGQGSGYTQYFGPGTRLTVL.

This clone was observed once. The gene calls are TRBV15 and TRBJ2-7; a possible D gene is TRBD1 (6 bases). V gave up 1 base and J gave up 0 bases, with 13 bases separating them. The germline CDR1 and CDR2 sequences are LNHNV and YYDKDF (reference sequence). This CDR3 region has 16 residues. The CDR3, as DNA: TGTGCCACCAGCAGAGTCGTCCAGGACAGCTCCTACGAGCAGTACTTC. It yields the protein CATSRVVQDSSYEQYF.

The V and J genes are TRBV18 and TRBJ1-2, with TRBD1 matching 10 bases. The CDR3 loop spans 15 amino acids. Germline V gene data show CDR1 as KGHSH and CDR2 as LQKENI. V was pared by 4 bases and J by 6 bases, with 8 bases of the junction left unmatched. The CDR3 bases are TGTGCCAGCTCACTTGCCCCCGGGACAGGGGATGGCTACACCTTC. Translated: CASSLAPGTGDGYTF.

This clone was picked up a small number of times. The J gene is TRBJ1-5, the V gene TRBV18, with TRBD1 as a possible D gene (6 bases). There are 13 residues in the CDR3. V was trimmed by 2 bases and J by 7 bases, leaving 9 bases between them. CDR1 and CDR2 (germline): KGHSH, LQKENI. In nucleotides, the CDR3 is TGTGCCAGCTCACCAACAGGGTCCCAGCCCCAGCATTTT. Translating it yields CASSPTGSQPQHF.

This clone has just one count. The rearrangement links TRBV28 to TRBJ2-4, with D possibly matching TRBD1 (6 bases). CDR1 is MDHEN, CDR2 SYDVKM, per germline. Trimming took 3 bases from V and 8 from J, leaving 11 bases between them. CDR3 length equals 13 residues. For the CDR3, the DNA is TGTGCCAGCAGTTTGGCAGGGGTAGACATTCAGTACTTC. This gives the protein CASSLAGVDIQYF.

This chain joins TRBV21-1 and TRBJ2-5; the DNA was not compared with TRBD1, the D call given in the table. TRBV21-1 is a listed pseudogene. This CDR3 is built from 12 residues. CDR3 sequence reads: CASSKGGQGQYF. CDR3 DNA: TGTGCCAGCAGCAAAGGGGGGCAGGGGCAGTACTTC.

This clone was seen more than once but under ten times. CDR3 sequence: CASGTSDVPRGGQYF. CDR3 nucleotide sequence: TGTGCCAGCGGGACTTCGGACGTACCCCGGGGGGGGCAGTACTTC. The chain couples TRBV11-2 to TRBJ2-7, with 8 bases identical to TRBD2. There are 15 residues in the CDR3. CDR1 is SGHAT and CDR2 is FQNNGV in the germline V gene. V gave up 8 bases and J gave up 9 bases; unmatched junction bases: 18.

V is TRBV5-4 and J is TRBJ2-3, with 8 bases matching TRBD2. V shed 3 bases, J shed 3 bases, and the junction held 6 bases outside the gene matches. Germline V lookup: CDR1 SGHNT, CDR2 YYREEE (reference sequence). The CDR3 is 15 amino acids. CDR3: CASSSRGGRTDTQYF. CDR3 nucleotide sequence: TGTGCCAGCAGCTCTCGGGGGGGCAGAACAGATACGCAGTATTTT.

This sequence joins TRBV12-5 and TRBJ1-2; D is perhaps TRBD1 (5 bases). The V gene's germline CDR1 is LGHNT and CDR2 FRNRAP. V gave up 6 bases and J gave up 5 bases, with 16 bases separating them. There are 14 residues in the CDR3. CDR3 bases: TGTGCTAGTGGAACCCCGGGGGGGATTTATGGCTACACCTTC. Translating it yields CASGTPGGIYGYTF. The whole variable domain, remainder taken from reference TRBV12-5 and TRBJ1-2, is DARVTQTPRHKVTEMGQEVTMRCQPILGHNTVFWYRQTMMQGLELLAYFRNRAPLDDSGMPKDRFSAEMPDATLATLKIQPSEPRDSAVYFCASGTPGGIYGYTFGSGTRLTVV.

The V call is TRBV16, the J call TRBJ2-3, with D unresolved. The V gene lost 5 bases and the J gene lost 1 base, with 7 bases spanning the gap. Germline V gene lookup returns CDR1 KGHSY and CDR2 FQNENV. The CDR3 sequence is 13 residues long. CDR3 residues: CASSSSGTDTQYF. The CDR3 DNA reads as TGTGCCAGCAGCTCCTCGGGCACAGATACGCAGTATTTT.

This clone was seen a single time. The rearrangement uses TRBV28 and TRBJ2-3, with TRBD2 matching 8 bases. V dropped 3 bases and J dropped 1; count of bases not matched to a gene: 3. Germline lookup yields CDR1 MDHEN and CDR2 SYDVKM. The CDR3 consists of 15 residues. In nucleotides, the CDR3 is TGTGCCAGCAGTTTCCCAGCGGGGGGCACAGATACGCAGTATTTT. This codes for CASSFPAGGTDTQYF.

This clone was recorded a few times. The CDR3 coding sequence is TGTGCCAGCAGCTCCCAGGGGCGCAATCAGCCCCAGCATTTT. It yields the protein CASSSQGRNQPQHF. This chain links TRBV7-9 with TRBJ1-5, with D tentatively TRBD1 (6 bases). Germline CDR1 and CDR2: SEHNR and FQNEAQ (reference sequence). The CDR3 covers 14 residues. V was pared by 4 bases and J by 2 bases, with 9 bases between.

The CDR3 sequence: CASSLAGANNEQFF. The CDR3 nucleotides are TGTGCCAGCAGCTTAGCCGGAGCGAACAATGAGCAGTTCTTC. The chain recombines TRBV7-9 with TRBJ2-1; no firm D call. The germline V gene encodes CDR1 SEHNR and CDR2 FQNEAQ (reference sequence). The CDR3 spans 14 residues. Trimming took 0 bases from V and 5 from J, leaving 8 bases between them.